The source of this TCR beta chain is a study of blood T cell repertoires in COVID-19. Only in-frame clones appear in the TCRdb table, and some are missing; sequencing was by immunoSEQ multiplex PCR. The table records about 110,000 clones, 84% of them present only once. This CDR3 comprises 13 residues. V lost 2 bases and J lost 11, with 13 bases in between. Per the germline V gene, CDR1 is SEHNR and CDR2 is FQNEAQ (reference sequence). The genes are TRBV7-9 and TRBJ2-1; maybe TRBD1 (6 bases). The sample consisted of peripheral blood. The source is a woman aged 80 or over with active or convalescent COVID-19. CDR3 bases: TGTGCCAGCAGCTTAAGCCAGCAGGGGAAGCAGTTCTTC. This encodes CASSLSQQGKQFF. Together with reference TRBV7-9 and TRBJ2-1, the CDR3 gives the full variable domain: DTGVSQNPRHKITKRGQNVTFRCDPISEHNRLYWYRQTLGQGPEFLTYFQNEAQLEKSRLLSDRFSAERPKGSFSTLEIQRTEQGDSAMYLCASSLSQQGKQFFGPGTRLTVL.